This TCR beta chain is drawn from a study of shared clonotypes between healthy human individuals (TCRdb year 2020). General notes on the study: The cohort comprised a couple of women and three men aged 18 to 49 years. Per donor, leukapheresis produced somewhere between about 0.8 and 9 billion PBMCs. For each donor, CD4 naive and CD4 memory were each given three plates, CD8 naive was given two plates, and CD8 memory was given one plate. To increase sequencing depth and limit assay-specific biases, TCR repertoire library preparation and sequencing were carried out by different laboratories using diverse techniques. Blood TCR repertoires of a handful of healthy adults were deeply sequenced to estimate repertoire size and the extent of clonotype sharing between individuals. The investigation overall reported the following: Even with the large sequencing depth, rarefaction of the sorted-subset datasets indicated that sequencing was incomplete. Sampling was limited to blood, and TCR repertoires in tissue likely differ from TCR repertoires in blood. Higher generation probabilities were observed for clonotypes shared by all four sorted-subset donors than for non-shared clonotypes. Larger estimated clonotype richness was generally found for naive subsets than for memory subsets. The small number of donors limited the genetic and exposure-history diversity represented. Pairwise subsampling indicated that sequencing depth was expected to affect the degree of clonotype sharing among donors. Across a few donors, about 4.5% of naive CD4, approximately 3.6% of naive CD8, about 2.3% of memory CD4, and about 0.4% of memory CD8 clonotypes were shared.

Comments on this clone: Its antigen has not been determined. No much larger clonotype is one base removed from it; base qualities were not supplied.

CD8 naive samples consisted of CD45RO-negative cells that were positively selected for CCR7, yielding a CD45RA+CCR7+ population without TemRA cells. The donors were healthy, HIV-negative adults with no recently reported acute infections or vaccinations. Every donor was a Caucasian adult living in Nashville, Tennessee, USA. Blood was obtained by leukapheresis, after which PBMCs were separated by Ficoll-Histopaque density gradient centrifugation and cryopreserved in liquid nitrogen vapor phase. Analytical flow cytometry was used to check the purity and quantity of every magnetically sorted T cell population. Genomic DNA was isolated from each sorted fraction and quantified by UV absorbance on a Nanodrop 2000c. Using the deep immunoSEQ assay, TCR CDR3 regions were amplified from genomic DNA by multiplex PCR. Extracted genomic DNA from each cell subset was distributed evenly across all wells of several immunoSEQ 96-well plates, and each plate was treated as a replicate. Each replicate PCR for sorted subsets received about 0.2 ug genomic DNA, equal to around 32,000 T cell genomes. Purified libraries were measured with a Qubit 3.0 fluorometer, size-checked on a Bioanalyzer 2100, and measured again with the KAPA Library Quantification kit. Every immunoSEQ 96-well plate was sequenced on a separate single-read 150-cycle Illumina NextSeq 550 flow cell. On the authors' methods: The immunoSEQ output contained only junctional sequences without quality scores, so filtering could not match that applied to full-length reads. To assign V/J genes and CDR3, sequences were annotated against IMGT germline references using PyIR, a Python wrapper for IgBLAST v1.9. Any read was removed if the V/J assignment was weak (E-value above 1e-6), the CDR3 was missing, or the read contained stop codons, out-of-frame junctions, or ambiguous translated residues. V3J clonotypes were defined as sequences sharing the same inferred V gene, J gene, and CDR3 amino acid sequence. The percentage overlap between two repertoires was calculated by dividing the number of shared unique clonotypes by the size of the smaller repertoire. Richness of each repertoire was evaluated using RTK rarefaction, the Chao1 estimator, and Recon v2.1 estimates of unobserved clonotypes. For all TCRbeta clonotypes obtained by the gDNA method from four donors, generation probabilities were computed with OLGA. TCRdb took this table from immuneACCESS and kept in-frame rearrangements with V and J called. Such tables lack part of the clones; where checked against another copy, unresolved V genes explain under half of the gap, and the rest is unexplained. Clonal size and the V and J genes are those of that table, whereas D and trimming came from the DNA. Counted in this sample were about 2.1 million clones; approximately 94% of them appeared once. The top ten clonotypes cover more than 1.5% of the sample.

This receptor was taken from a young man in good health. Some clones in this sample may be carry-over from other donors' samples. The sample taken for sequencing was naive CD8+ T cells from PBMCs. Per the publication, the cell subset or site label means: CD45RA+CCR7+.

The CDR3 region has the sequence CAWTGRLDYEQYF. The DNA sequence is as follows: TGTGCCTGGACTGGGCGGCTAGACTACGAGCAGTACTTC. The chain couples TRBV30 to TRBJ2-7; the D gene cannot be named for sure. CDR3 length: 13 amino acids, cysteine to phenylalanine. Only the CDR3 region is kept as DNA, spanning 39 bases read in frame from base 1. The CDR1 and CDR2 encoded by the germline V gene (reference sequence) are GTSNPN and SVGIG. Cut back by 4 bases and 3 bases, the V and J ends lie 13 bases apart.